These T cell receptor beta chains were read from a single sample in a study of shared clonotypes between healthy human individuals. Clones were sequenced by immunoSEQ multiplex PCR, and TCRdb holds only the in-frame ones, with some missing. The sample shows about 2 million clones, approximately 95% of them seen only once. Sample: naive CD4+ T cells sorted from blood. These TCRs come from a man aged 18 to 35 in good health. Each CDR3 is given with its conserved first and last residue. Fields, in order: J gene, clone size, V gene, D gene, CDR3 DNA, CDR3 protein. D genes are given only for firm matches. The size field is filled for only some rows; it gives once, few, many or a size class.

TRBJ2-3 | . | TRBV7-3 | . | TGTGCCAGCAGCTACCAGGGGGGAGATACGCAGTATTTT | CASSYQGGDTQYF
TRBJ2-1 | . | TRBV2 | TRBD2 | TGTGCCAGCAGAATACGACGGGGGGGGCCCATGAATGAGCAGTTCTTC | CASRIRRGGPMNEQFF
TRBJ2-7 | . | TRBV7-9 | . | TGTGCCAGCAGCCACACGGTCTACGAGCAGTACTTC | CASSHTVYEQYF
TRBJ2-1 | . | TRBV5-6 | . | TGTGCCAGCAGCTTTTTCTTAGAGCAGTTCTTC | CASSFFLEQFF
TRBJ2-5 | . | TRBV5-1 | . | TGCGCCAGCAGCTTAGCCTCAGGGAGTCAAGAGACCCAGTACTTC | CASSLASGSQETQYF
TRBJ1-5 | . | TRBV5-1 | TRBD1 | TGCGCCAGCAGCTCCGGACAGGGGAGCAATCAGCCCCAGCATTTT | CASSSGQGSNQPQHF
TRBJ2-7 | . | TRBV11-2 | TRBD2 | TGTGCCAGCAGCCTTAGCGGGGGACCCTACGAGCAGTACTTC | CASSLSGGPYEQYF
TRBJ2-4 | . | TRBV30 | . | TGTGCCTGGGGACCCGGGACACCGGACATTCAGTACTTC | CAWGPGTPDIQYF
TRBJ1-5 | . | TRBV7-9 | . | TGTGCCAGCAGCTTAGCATCGGGGAATAGCAATCAGCCCCAGCATTTT | CASSLASGNSNQPQHF
TRBJ2-3 | once | TRBV2 | TRBD2 | TGTGCCAGCAGTGATAGCGGGACTAGCACAGATACGCAGTATTTT | CASSDSGTSTDTQYF
TRBJ2-5 | . | TRBV9 | TRBD1 | TGTGCCAGCAGCCCTGCGGGACAGGGATTTAGAGAGACCCAGTACTTC | CASSPAGQGFRETQYF
TRBJ1-1 | once | TRBV6-6 | TRBD1 | TGTGCCAGCAGTTACCCGTTTGCAGGGGGCAAAGCTTTCTTT | CASSYPFAGGKAFF
TRBJ2-3 | few | TRBV6-6 | . | TGTGCCAGCAGCCTTAGCACAGATACGCAGTATTTT | CASSLSTDTQYF
TRBJ1-6 | . | TRBV18 | . | TGTGCCAGCTCACCATTTTCGGGGGCGGATAATTCACCCCTCCACTTT | CASSPFSGADNSPLHF
TRBJ1-2 | . | TRBV10-3 | TRBD1 | TGTGCCACGGAAGGGGACAGGCGGGGGAACTATGGCTACACCTTC | CATEGDRRGNYGYTF
TRBJ2-6 | once | TRBV30 | . | TGTGCCTGTCAGGGAGCTGGGGCCAACGTCCTGACTTTC | CACQGAGANVLTF
TRBJ2-3 | . | TRBV6-5 | TRBD2 | TGTGCCAGCAGGACTAGCGGGGGTTACACAGATACGCAGTATTTT | CASRTSGGYTDTQYF
TRBJ2-1 | . | TRBV6-1 | . | TGTGCCAGCAGTGAAGGGTGGGTACGGGGGCAGTTCTTC | CASSEGWVRGQFF
TRBJ1-6 | . | TRBV6-4 | . | TGTGCCAGCAGTGACTCAAAGAATTCACCCCTCCACTTT | CASSDSKNSPLHF
TRBJ2-1 | . | TRBV11-2 | TRBD2 | TGTGCCAGCAGCTTAGCTAGCGGGGCCTACAATGAGCAGTTCTTC | CASSLASGAYNEQFF
TRBJ1-2 | . | TRBV5-1 | . | TGCGCCAGCAGCAATGACCCCCTTGGCTACACCTTC | CASSNDPLGYTF
TRBJ2-2 | . | TRBV19 | . | TGTGCCAGTAGGGACTGGAACACCGGGGAGCTGTTTTTT | CASRDWNTGELFF
TRBJ2-3 | . | TRBV7-3 | . | TGTGCCAGCAGCTTGTCTGGCGGGGACACAGATACGCAGTATTTT | CASSLSGGDTDTQYF
TRBJ2-4 | . | TRBV7-2 | TRBD1 | TGTGCCAGCAGCCCCGGGACAGGGAAGTGGGCTCAGTACTTC | CASSPGTGKWAQYF
TRBJ2-7 | . | TRBV6-6 | TRBD1 | TGTGCCAGCAGTTACTCCGGGACAGGGTTTCACGAGCAGTACTTC | CASSYSGTGFHEQYF
TRBJ2-7 | . | TRBV6-1 | TRBD2 | TGTGCCAGCAATTTAGCGGGGGGAGCCTACGAGCAGTACTTC | CASNLAGGAYEQYF
TRBJ2-7 | . | TRBV28 | TRBD1 | TGTGCCAGCAACCCGGGACAGATCTCCTACGAGCAGTACTTC | CASNPGQISYEQYF
TRBJ2-7 | . | TRBV2 | . | TGTGCCAGCTTTGGGGGACACAACTCCTACGAGCAGTACTTC | CASFGGHNSYEQYF
TRBJ1-5 | . | TRBV7-2 | TRBD1 | TGTGCCAGCAGCTTACGGACAGGGGATAGCAATCAGCCCCAGCATTTT | CASSLRTGDSNQPQHF
TRBJ1-6 | . | TRBV5-6 | . | TGTGCCAGCAGCTTGGGTACGACGGGTAATTCACCCCTCCACTTT | CASSLGTTGNSPLHF
TRBJ2-7 | . | TRBV5-1 | . | TGCGCCAGCAGCTTTGGGACATCCTACGAGCAGTACTTC | CASSFGTSYEQYF
TRBJ2-7 | . | TRBV19 | TRBD1 | TGTGCCAGTAGTACGGGACAGGCCCCCACCTACGAGCAGTACTTC | CASSTGQAPTYEQYF
TRBJ2-2 | . | TRBV6-5 | TRBD1 | TGTGCCAGCAGGGAACAGGGGTCCCACACCGGGGAGCTGTTTTTT | CASREQGSHTGELFF
TRBJ2-7 | . | TRBV5-4 | . | TGTGCCAGCAGTATGGGTAGCGGTACCTACGAGCAGTACTTC | CASSMGSGTYEQYF
TRBJ1-3 | . | TRBV7-4 | TRBD1 | TGTGCCAGCAGCTTAGTCTTCGGACAGGGGAACAATGGAAACACCATATATTTT | CASSLVFGQGNNGNTIYF
TRBJ2-2 | few | TRBV6-1 | . | TGTGCCAGCTATCGGGCGGCCGGGGAGCTGTTTTTT | CASYRAAGELFF
TRBJ2-5 | once | TRBV11-2 | TRBD1 | TGTGCCAGCAGCTCCCAGGGCGGGACAGGGTTTCTGTACTTC | CASSSQGGTGFLYF
TRBJ1-2 | . | TRBV6-1 | . | TGTGCCAGCAGTGAAACGACAGCTACCTATGGCTACACCTTC | CASSETTATYGYTF
TRBJ2-1 | . | TRBV28 | . | TGTGCCAGCAGTCCCCAAAAACTCGACGCCGCTGTAGCTGAGCAGTTCTTC | CASSPQKLDAAVAEQFF
TRBJ2-4 | . | TRBV13 | . | TGTGCCAGCAGCTCCCCCTTGGGGGAGGACATTCAGTACTTC | CASSSPLGEDIQYF
TRBJ1-1 | . | TRBV10-3 | . | TGTGCCATCAGATTAGACAAGAACACTGAAGCTTTCTTT | CAIRLDKNTEAFF
TRBJ2-5 | . | TRBV7-2 | TRBD1 | TGTGCCAGCAGCCTAAGGACAGGGGGCGAGACCCAGTACTTC | CASSLRTGGETQYF
TRBJ2-3 | . | TRBV5-1 | . | TGCGCCAGCAGCTTGTCAGCGACAGATACGCAGTATTTT | CASSLSATDTQYF
TRBJ2-5 | . | TRBV6-1 | . | TGTGCCATAAGACGGGGATTTGAGGCCCAGTACTTC | CAIRRGFEAQYF
TRBJ2-7 | . | TRBV27 | TRBD1 | TGTGCCAGCAGTTGGAGACAGGGGGCCTACGAGCAGTACTTC | CASSWRQGAYEQYF
TRBJ2-7 | few | TRBV6-5 | . | TGTGCCAGCAGTGACCGGGACATCCAGTACTTC | CASSDRDIQYF